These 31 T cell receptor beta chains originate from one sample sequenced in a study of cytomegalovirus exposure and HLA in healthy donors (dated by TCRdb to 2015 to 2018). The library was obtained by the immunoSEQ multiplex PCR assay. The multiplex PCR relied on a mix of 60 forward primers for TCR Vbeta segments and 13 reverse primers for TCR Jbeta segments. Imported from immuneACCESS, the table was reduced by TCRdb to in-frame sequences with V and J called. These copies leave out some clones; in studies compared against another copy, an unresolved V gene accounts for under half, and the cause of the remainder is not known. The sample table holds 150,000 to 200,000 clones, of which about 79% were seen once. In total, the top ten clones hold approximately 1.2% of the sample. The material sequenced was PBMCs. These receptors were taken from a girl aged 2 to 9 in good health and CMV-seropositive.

The CDR3 region is CASSYSGSVLGTQYF. In DNA, the CDR3 is TGCGCCAGCAGCTATAGCGGGAGTGTCCTGGGGACCCAGTACTTC. The rearrangement links TRBV5-1 to TRBJ2-5; 9 bases match TRBD2. Germline V gene lookup returns CDR1 SGHRS and CDR2 YFSETQ. This CDR3 is built from 15 residues. The J segment lost 7 bases and the V segment lost 3 bases, leaving 10 bases of the junction unmatched.

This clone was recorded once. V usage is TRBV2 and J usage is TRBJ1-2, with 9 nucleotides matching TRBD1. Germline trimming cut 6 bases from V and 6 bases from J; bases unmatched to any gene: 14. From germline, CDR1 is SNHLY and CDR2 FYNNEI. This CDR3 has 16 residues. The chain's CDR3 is CASRKPGQGGLNGYTF. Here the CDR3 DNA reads TGTGCCAGCAGAAAGCCGGGACAGGGAGGGCTTAATGGCTACACCTTC.

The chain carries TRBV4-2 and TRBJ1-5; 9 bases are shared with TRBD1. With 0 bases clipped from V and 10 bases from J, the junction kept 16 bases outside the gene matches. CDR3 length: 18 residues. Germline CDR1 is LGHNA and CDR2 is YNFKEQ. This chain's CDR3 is CASSQDIGGGTGLCPQHF. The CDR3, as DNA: TGTGCCAGCAGCCAAGATATAGGTGGGGGGACAGGGCTTTGCCCCCAGCATTTT.

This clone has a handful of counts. CDR3 region: CAWSVGRNTEAFF. CDR3 coding DNA: TGTGCCTGGAGTGTCGGTAGGAACACTGAAGCTTTCTTT. This chain joins TRBV30 and TRBJ1-1; D is uncertain. CDR1 is GTSNPN and CDR2 is SVGIG in the germline V gene (reference sequence). V was cut by 0 bases and J by 1 base, with 6 bases left in between. This CDR3 is 13 amino acids long. The full variable domain, its missing parts supplied by reference TRBV30 and TRBJ1-1, is SQTIHQWPATLVQPVGSPLSLECTVEGTSNPNLYWYRQAAGRGLQLLFYSVGIGQISSEVPQNLSASRPQDRQFILSSKKLLLSDSGFYLCAWSVGRNTEAFFGQGTRLTVV.

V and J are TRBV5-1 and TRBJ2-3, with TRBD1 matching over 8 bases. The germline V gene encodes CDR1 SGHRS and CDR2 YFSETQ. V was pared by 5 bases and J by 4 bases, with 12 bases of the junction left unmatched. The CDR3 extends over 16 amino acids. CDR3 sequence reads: CASRDKYRGSADTQYF. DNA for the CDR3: TGCGCCAGCAGAGATAAATACAGGGGGAGCGCAGATACGCAGTATTTT.

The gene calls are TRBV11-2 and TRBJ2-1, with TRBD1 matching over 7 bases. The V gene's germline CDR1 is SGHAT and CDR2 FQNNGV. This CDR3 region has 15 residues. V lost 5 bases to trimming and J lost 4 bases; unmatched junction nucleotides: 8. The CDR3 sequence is CASSRTGEGYNEQFF. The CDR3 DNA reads TGTGCCAGCAGCCGAACAGGGGAAGGATACAATGAGCAGTTCTTC.

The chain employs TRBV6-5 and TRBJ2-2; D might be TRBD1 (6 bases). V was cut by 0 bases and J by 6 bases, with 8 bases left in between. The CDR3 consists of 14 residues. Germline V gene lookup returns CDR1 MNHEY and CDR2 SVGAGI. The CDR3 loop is CASSYSAGAGELFF. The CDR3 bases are TGTGCCAGCAGTTACTCCGCAGGGGCCGGGGAGCTGTTTTTT.

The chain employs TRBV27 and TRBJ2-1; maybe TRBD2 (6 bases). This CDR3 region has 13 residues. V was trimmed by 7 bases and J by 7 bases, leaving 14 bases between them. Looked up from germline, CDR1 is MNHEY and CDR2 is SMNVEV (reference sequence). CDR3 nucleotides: TGTGCCAGCACGGGAGTTGGGCGAAATGAGCAGTTCTTC. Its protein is CASTGVGRNEQFF.

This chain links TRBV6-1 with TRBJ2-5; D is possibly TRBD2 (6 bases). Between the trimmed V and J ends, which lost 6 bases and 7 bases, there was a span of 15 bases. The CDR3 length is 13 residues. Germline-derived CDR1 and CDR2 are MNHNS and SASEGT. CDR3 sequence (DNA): TGTGCCAGCAGGCCAGGGACTGGGGGGACCCAGTACTTC. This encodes CASRPGTGGTQYF.

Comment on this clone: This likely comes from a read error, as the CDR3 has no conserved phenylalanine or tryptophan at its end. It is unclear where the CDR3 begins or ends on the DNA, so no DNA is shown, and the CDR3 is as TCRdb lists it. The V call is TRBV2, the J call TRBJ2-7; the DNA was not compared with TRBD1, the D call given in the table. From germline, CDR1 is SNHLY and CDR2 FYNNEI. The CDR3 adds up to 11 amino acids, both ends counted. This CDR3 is CASSETGPAVL.

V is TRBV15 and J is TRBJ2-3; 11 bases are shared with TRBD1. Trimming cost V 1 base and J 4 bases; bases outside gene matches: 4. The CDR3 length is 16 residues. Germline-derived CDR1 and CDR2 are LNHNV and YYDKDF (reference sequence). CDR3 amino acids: CATSRVGQGDADTQYF. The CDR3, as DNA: TGTGCCACCAGCAGAGTGGGACAGGGGGACGCAGATACGCAGTATTTT.

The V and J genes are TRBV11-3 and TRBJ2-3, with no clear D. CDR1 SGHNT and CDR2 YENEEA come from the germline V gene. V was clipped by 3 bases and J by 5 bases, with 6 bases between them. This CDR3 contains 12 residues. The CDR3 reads CASSFPGDTQYF. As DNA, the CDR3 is TGTGCCAGCAGCTTCCCGGGAGATACGCAGTATTTT.

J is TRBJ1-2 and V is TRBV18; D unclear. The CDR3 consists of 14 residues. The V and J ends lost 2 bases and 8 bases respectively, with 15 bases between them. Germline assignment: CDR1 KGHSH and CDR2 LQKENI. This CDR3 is CASSPMAGSGGYTF. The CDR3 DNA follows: TGTGCCAGCTCACCAATGGCGGGGTCGGGAGGCTACACCTTC.

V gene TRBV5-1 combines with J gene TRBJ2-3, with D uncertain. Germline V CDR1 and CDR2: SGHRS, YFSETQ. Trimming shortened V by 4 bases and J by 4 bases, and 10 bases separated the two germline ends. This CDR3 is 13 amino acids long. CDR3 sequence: CASSPGSPDTQYF. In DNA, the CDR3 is TGCGCCAGCAGCCCAGGCAGTCCAGATACGCAGTATTTT. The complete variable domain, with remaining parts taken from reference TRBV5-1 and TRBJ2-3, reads KAGVTQTPRYLIKTRGQQVTLSCSPISGHRSVSWYQQTPGQGLQFLFEYFSETQRNKGNFPGRFSGRQFSNSRSEMNVSTLELGDSALYLCASSPGSPDTQYFGPGTRLTVL.

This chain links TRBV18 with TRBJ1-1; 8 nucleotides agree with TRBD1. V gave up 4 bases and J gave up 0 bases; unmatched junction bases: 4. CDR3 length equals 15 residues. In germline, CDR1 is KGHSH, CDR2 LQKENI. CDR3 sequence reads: CASSLRTGLNTEAFF. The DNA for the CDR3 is TGTGCCAGCTCACTCCGGACAGGGCTGAACACTGAAGCTTTCTTT.

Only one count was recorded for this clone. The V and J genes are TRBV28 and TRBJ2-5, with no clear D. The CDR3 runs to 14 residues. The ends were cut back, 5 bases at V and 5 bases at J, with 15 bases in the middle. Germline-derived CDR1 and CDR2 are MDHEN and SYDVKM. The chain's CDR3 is CASSPPGAFETQYF. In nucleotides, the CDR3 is TGTGCCAGCAGTCCGCCCGGAGCTTTCGAGACCCAGTACTTC.

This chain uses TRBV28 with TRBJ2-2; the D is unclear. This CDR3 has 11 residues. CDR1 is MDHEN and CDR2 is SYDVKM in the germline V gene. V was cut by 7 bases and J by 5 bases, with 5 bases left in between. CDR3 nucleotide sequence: TGTGCCAGCACCATGACCGGGGAGCTGTTTTTT. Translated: CASTMTGELFF.

CDR3 DNA sequence: TGTGCCAGTAGGGGGGGGCAGCCTTCAGATACGCAGTATTTT. Protein product: CASRGGQPSDTQYF. This rearrangement joins TRBV6-4 to TRBJ2-3, with D possibly being TRBD2 (7 bases). Trimming removed 9 bases at V and 4 bases at J, with 17 bases between. The CDR3 is made up of 14 amino acids. Germline V gene lookup returns CDR1 MRHNA and CDR2 SNTAGT.

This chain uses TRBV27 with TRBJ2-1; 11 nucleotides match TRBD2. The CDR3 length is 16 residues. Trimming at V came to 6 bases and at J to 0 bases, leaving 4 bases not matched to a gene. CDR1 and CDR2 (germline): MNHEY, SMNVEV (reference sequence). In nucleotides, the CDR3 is TGTGCCAGCAGCCTCACTAGCGGGAGCTCCTACAATGAGCAGTTCTTC. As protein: CASSLTSGSSYNEQFF.

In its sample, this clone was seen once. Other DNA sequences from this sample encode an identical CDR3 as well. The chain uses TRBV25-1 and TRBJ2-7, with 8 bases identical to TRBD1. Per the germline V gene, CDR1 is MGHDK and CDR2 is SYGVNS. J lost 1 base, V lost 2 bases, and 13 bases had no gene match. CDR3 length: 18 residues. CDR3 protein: CASSEAFVGQVPSYEQYF. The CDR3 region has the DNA TGTGCCAGCAGTGAAGCCTTTGTGGGACAGGTCCCTTCCTACGAGCAGTACTTC.

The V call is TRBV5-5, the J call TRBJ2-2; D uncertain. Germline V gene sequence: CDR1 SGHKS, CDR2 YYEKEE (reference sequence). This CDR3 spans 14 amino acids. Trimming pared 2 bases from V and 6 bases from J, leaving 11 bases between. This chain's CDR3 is CASSFITVAGELFF. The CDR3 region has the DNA TGTGCCAGCAGCTTTATAACGGTCGCCGGGGAGCTGTTTTTT.

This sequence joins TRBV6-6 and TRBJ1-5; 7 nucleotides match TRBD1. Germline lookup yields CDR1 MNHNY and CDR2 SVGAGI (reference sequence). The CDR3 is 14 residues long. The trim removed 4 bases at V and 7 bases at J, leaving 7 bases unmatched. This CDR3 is CASSSKGAGQPQHF. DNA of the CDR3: TGTGCCAGCAGTTCAAAGGGGGCGGGACAGCCCCAGCATTTT.

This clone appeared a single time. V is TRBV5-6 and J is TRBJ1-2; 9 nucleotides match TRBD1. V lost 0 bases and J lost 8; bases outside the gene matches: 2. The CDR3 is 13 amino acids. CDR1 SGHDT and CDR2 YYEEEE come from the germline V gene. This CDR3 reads CASSLGDRDGYTF. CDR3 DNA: TGTGCCAGCAGCTTGGGGGACAGGGACGGCTACACCTTC. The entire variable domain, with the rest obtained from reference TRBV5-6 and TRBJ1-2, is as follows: DAGVTQSPTHLIKTRGQQVTLRCSPKSGHDTVSWYQQALGQGPQFIFQYYEEEERQRGNFPDRFSGHQFPNYSSELNVNALLLGDSALYLCASSLGDRDGYTFGSGTRLTVV.

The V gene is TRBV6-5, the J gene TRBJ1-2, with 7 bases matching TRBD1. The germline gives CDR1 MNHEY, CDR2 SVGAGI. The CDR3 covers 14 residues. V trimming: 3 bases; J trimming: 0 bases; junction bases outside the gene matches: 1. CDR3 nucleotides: TGTGCCAGCAGTTATCAGGGGGCTAACTATGGCTACACCTTC. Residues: CASSYQGANYGYTF.

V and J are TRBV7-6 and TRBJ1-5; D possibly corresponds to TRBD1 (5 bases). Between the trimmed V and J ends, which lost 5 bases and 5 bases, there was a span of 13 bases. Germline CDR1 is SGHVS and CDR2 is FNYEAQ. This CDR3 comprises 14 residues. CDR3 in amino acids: CASSRGGGYQPQHF. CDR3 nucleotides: TGTGCCAGCAGCCGGGGGGGAGGGTATCAGCCCCAGCATTTT.

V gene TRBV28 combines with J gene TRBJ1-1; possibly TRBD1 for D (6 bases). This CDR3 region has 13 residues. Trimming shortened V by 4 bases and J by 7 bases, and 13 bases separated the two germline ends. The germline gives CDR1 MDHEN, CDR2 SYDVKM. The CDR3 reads CASSYGGAYEAFF. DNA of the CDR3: TGTGCCAGCAGTTATGGGGGGGCGTATGAAGCTTTCTTT. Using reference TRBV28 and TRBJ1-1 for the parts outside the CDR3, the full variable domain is DVKVTQSSRYLVKRTGEKVFLECVQDMDHENMFWYRQDPGLGLRLIYFSYDVKMKEKGDIPEGYSVSREKKERFSLILESASTNQTSMYLCASSYGGAYEAFFGQGTRLTVV.

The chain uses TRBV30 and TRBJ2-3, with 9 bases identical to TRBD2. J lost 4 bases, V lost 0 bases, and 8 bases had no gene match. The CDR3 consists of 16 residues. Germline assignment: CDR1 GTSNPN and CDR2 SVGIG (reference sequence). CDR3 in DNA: TGTGCCTGGAGTGTCGGTAGCGGGAGTTTTGCAGATACGCAGTATTTT. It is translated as CAWSVGSGSFADTQYF. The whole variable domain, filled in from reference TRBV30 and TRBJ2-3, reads SQTIHQWPATLVQPVGSPLSLECTVEGTSNPNLYWYRQAAGRGLQLLFYSVGIGQISSEVPQNLSASRPQDRQFILSSKKLLLSDSGFYLCAWSVGSGSFADTQYFGPGTRLTVL.

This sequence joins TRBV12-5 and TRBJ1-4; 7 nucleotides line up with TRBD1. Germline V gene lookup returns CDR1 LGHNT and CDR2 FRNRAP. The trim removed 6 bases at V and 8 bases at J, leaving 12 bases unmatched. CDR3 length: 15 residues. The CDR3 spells CASGGDRVGSEKLFF. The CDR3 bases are TGTGCTAGTGGCGGTGACAGGGTGGGTAGCGAAAAACTGTTTTTT.

The DNA for the CDR3 is TGTGCCTGGAGTGCACAGGACAATGAGCAGTTCTTC. Translated, it gives CAWSAQDNEQFF. This rearrangement joins TRBV30 to TRBJ2-1; D is perhaps TRBD1 (5 bases). Germline V gene lookup returns CDR1 GTSNPN and CDR2 SVGIG (reference sequence). CDR3 length equals 12 residues. Deletions cut 1 base from V and 5 bases from J, with 6 bases between.

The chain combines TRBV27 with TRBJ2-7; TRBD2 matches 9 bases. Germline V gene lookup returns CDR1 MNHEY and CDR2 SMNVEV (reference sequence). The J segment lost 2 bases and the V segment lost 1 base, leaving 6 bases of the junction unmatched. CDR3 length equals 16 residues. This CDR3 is CASSLLASGKPYEQYF. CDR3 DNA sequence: TGTGCCAGCAGTTTATTAGCTAGCGGGAAGCCCTACGAGCAGTACTTC.

CDR3 nucleotide sequence: TGCGCCAGCAGTGGAGCCCGCGCTGGGGCCAACGTCCTGACTTTC. As protein: CASSGARAGANVLTF. The chain carries TRBV10-2 and TRBJ2-6; no clear D. The CDR3 sequence is 15 residues long. Germline CDR1 WSHSY, CDR2 SAAADI. The V and J ends lost 4 bases and 2 bases respectively, with 9 bases between them.